A selection of T cell receptor beta chains follows, all from one sample in a study of neurological immune-mediated disorders. TCRdb re-analysed the 5' RACE reads in MiXCR, keeping a single row per CDR3 protein. The repertoire holds approximately 82,000 distinct CDR3 sequences, 2.5% to 3% seen once, with 1.1% in the top ten. The specimen was PBMCs. Receptors were obtained from a woman in her twenties or thirties with multiple sclerosis. CDR3s include the opening cysteine and the closing phenylalanine or tryptophan. Each record gives: V gene, D gene, clone size, J gene, CDR3 protein, CDR3 DNA. The D gene is left open where the match is weak. Only some rows state a clone size, as once, few, many or a class for expanded clones.

>TRBV4-1|NA|many|TRBJ2-7
CASSQVAGSYEQYF
TGCGCCAGCAGCCAAGTGGCCGGCTCCTACGAGCAGTACTTC
>TRBV30|TRBD2|many|TRBJ2-1
CAWSAGLAGNEQFF
TGTGCCTGGAGTGCCGGACTAGCGGGGAATGAGCAGTTCTTC
>TRBV7-9|NA|many|TRBJ1-5
CASSFSSGDQPQHF
TGTGCCAGCAGCTTCTCGTCGGGGGATCAGCCCCAGCATTTT
>TRBV30|NA|NA|TRBJ1-1
CAWSWFLGRPPEAFF
TGTGCCTGGAGTTGGTTCCTGGGGAGGCCCCCTGAAGCTTTCTTT
>TRBV20-1|NA|many|TRBJ1-1
CSATRSVNTEAFF
TGCAGTGCTACTAGGTCAGTTAACACTGAAGCTTTCTTT
>TRBV7-2|TRBD1|many|TRBJ2-5
CASSLGQGAAETQYF
TGTGCCAGCAGCTTGGGACAGGGAGCGGCAGAGACCCAGTACTTC
>TRBV6-2/TRBV6-3|NA|many|TRBJ1-5
CASSYDWGNQPQHF
TGTGCCAGCAGTTACGATTGGGGGAATCAGCCCCAGCATTTT
>TRBV29-1|NA|many|TRBJ2-1
CSARPPTNNEQFF
TGCAGCGCCCGTCCCCCCACGAACAATGAGCAGTTCTTC
>TRBV5-6|TRBD2|many|TRBJ2-1
CASRDTSGRAYNEQFF
TGTGCCAGCAGGGACACCAGCGGGAGGGCCTACAATGAGCAGTTCTTC
>TRBV5-1|TRBD2|many|TRBJ2-3
CASSYQTSRYTDTQYF
TGCGCCAGCAGCTACCAGACTAGCCGCTACACAGATACGCAGTATTTT
>TRBV5-1|TRBD2|many|TRBJ2-3
CASRELAEITDTQYF
TGCGCCAGCAGGGAACTAGCGGAAATCACAGATACGCAGTATTTT
>TRBV20-1|TRBD1|many|TRBJ1-4
CSAREDRVANEKLFF
TGCAGTGCTAGAGAGGACAGGGTGGCTAATGAAAAACTGTTTTTT
>TRBV12-3/TRBV12-4|TRBD2|many|TRBJ2-1
CASSKTSGPYNEQFF
TGTGCCAGCAGCAAGACTAGCGGGCCCTACAATGAGCAGTTCTTC
>TRBV20-1|TRBD2|many|TRBJ2-7
CSASSSSGMYEQYF
TGCAGTGCTAGCAGTAGTAGCGGGATGTACGAGCAGTACTTC
>TRBV12-3/TRBV12-4|TRBD2|many|TRBJ2-3
CASSSSSGRRTDTQYF
TGTGCCAGCAGTTCTTCTAGCGGGAGGAGGACAGATACGCAGTATTTT
>TRBV7-6|NA|many|TRBJ1-1
CASSLGTGRWNTEAFF
TGTGCCAGCAGCTTAGGTACAGGGAGATGGAACACTGAAGCTTTCTTT
>TRBV7-9|TRBD1|many|TRBJ2-7
CASSAPGTGNQGQYF
TGTGCCAGCAGCGCTCCCGGGACAGGGAACCAGGGGCAGTACTTC
>TRBV7-2|TRBD1|many|TRBJ1-5
CASSPRQGRQPQHF
TGTGCCAGCAGCCCCAGACAGGGGAGGCAGCCCCAGCATTTT
>TRBV2|TRBD1|many|TRBJ1-2
CASERTGGNYGYTF
TGTGCCAGCGAGAGGACAGGGGGTAACTATGGCTACACCTTC
>TRBV20-1|NA|many|TRBJ2-1
CSARQLSHEQFF
TGCAGTGCTAGGCAACTAAGCCATGAGCAGTTCTTC
>TRBV2|NA|many|TRBJ2-7
CASSEARTHYEQYF
TGTGCCAGCAGTGAAGCGCGAACCCACTACGAGCAGTACTTC
>TRBV14|NA|many|TRBJ1-3
CASSLGEAWKFSGVGNTIYF
TGTGCCAGCAGCCTGGGGGAAGCCTGGAAGTTTTCTGGTGTGGGAAACACCATATATTTT